A selection of T cell receptor beta chains follows, all from one sample in a study of response to subunit inactivated influenza vaccine. TCRdb recomputed calls from the RT-PCR reads with MiXCR, one row per CDR3 protein. This table holds 500,000 or so distinct CDR3 sequences, about 10% found once. The sequencing used PBMCs from blood, collected about 40 days after vaccination. All receptors come from a man aged 45-65 years who received an inactivated influenza vaccine. CDR3s include the opening cysteine and the closing phenylalanine or tryptophan. Fields, in order: J gene, V gene, CDR3 protein.

>TRBJ2-3|TRBV7-3
CASSRNNGLVTDTQYF
>TRBJ1-1|TRBV7-2
CASSLAWGNTEAFF
>TRBJ2-7|TRBV4-1
CASSLPRLGGATYEQYF
>TRBJ2-2|TRBV7-3
CASSPSSRGTGELFF
>TRBJ2-1|TRBV11-2
CASSRLAGGRGDEQFF
>TRBJ2-7|TRBV10-3
CAIRNGREGQKQYF
>TRBJ2-7|TRBV6-5
CASSYSYSSYEQYF
>TRBJ2-1|TRBV3-1
CAAGGINEQFF
>TRBJ1-4|TRBV4-2
CASSQVVGRSNEKLFF
>TRBJ1-1|TRBV7-8
CASSLVRGLTEAFF
>TRBJ2-3|TRBV20-1
CSARDNFYPITDTQYF
>TRBJ2-5|TRBV5-1
CASSSVTAQETQYF
>TRBJ2-7|TRBV7-8
CASSLRQGYEQYF
>TRBJ2-7|TRBV12-3/TRBV12-4
CASQGPSSSYEQYF
>TRBJ1-2|TRBV5-1
CASSLDQPSYGYTF